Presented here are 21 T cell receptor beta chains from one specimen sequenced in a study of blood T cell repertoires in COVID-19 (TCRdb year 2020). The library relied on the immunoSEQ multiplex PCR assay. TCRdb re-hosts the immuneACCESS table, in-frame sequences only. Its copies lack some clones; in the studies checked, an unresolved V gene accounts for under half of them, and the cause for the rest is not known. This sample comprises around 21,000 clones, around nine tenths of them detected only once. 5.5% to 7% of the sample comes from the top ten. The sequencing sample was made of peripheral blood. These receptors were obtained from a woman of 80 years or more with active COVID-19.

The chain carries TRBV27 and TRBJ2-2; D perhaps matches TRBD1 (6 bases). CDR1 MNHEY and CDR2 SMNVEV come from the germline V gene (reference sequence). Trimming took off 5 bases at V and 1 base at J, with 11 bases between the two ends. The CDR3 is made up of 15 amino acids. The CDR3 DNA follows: TGTGCCAGCAGTGTCAGGGGCTTGAACACCGGGGAGCTGTTTTTT. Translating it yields CASSVRGLNTGELFF.

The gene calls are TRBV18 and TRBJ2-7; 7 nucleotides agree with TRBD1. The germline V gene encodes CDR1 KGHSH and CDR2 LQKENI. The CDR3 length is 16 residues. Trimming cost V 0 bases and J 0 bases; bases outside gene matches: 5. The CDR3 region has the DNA TGTGCCAGCTCACCACCGGGGACAGTGAGCTCCTACGAGCAGTACTTC. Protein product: CASSPPGTVSSYEQYF. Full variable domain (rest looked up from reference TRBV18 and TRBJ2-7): NAGVMQNPRHLVRRRGQEARLRCSPMKGHSHVYWYRQLPEEGLKFMVYLQKENIIDESGMPKERFSAEFPKEGPSILRIQQVVRGDSAAYFCASSPPGTVSSYEQYFGPGTRLTVT.

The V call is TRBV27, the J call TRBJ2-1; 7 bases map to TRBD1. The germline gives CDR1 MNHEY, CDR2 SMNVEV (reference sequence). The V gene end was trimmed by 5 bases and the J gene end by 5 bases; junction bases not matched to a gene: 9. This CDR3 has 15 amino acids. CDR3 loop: CASSRRTGSNNEQFF. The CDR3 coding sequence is TGTGCCAGCAGTCGCCGGACAGGATCAAACAATGAGCAGTTCTTC.

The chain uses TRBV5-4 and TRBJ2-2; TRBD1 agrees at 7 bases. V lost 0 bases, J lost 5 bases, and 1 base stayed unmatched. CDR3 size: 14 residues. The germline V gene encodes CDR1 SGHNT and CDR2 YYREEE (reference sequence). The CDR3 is CASSLEQGTGELFF. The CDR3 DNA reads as TGTGCCAGCAGCTTGGAACAGGGGACCGGGGAGCTGTTTTTT.

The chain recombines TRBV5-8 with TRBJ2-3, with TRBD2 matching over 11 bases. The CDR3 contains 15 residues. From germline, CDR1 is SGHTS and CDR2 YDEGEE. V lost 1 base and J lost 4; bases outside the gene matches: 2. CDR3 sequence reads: CASSLTSGGPDTQYF. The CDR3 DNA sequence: TGTGCCAGCAGCTTGACTAGCGGGGGCCCAGATACGCAGTATTTT.

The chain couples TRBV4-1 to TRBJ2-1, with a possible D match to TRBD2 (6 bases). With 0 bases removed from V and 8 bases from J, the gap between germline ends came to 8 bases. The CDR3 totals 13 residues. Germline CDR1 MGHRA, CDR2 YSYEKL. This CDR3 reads CASSQESGDEQFF. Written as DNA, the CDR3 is TGCGCCAGCAGCCAAGAGTCGGGAGATGAGCAGTTCTTC.

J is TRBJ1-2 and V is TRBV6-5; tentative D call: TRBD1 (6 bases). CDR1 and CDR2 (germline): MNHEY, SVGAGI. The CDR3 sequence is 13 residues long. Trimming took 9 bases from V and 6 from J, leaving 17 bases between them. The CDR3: CASHQSGGHGYTF. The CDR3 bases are TGTGCCAGTCACCAGTCGGGGGGGCATGGCTACACCTTC.

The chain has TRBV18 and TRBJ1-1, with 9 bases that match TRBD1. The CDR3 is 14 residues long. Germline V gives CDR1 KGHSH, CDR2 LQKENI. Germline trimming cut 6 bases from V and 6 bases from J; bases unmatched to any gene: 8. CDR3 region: CASSSGTGSSEAFF. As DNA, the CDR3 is TGTGCCAGCTCGTCCGGGACAGGGAGCTCTGAAGCTTTCTTT.

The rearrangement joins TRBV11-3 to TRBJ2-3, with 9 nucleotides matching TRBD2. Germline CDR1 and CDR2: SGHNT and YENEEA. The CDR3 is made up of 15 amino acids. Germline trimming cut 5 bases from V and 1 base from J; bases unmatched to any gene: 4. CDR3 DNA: TGTGCCAGCAGCCTTAGCGGGGGTGGCACAGATACGCAGTATTTT. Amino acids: CASSLSGGGTDTQYF.

This CDR3 is CAIGGTTDTQYF. CDR3 bases: TGTGCCATCGGGGGCACCACAGATACGCAGTATTTT. This chain links TRBV10-3 with TRBJ2-3; D may be TRBD1 (6 bases). Deletions cut 8 bases from V and 2 bases from J, with 8 bases between. The length of the CDR3 is 12 residues. Germline CDR1 and CDR2: ENHRY and SYGVKD.

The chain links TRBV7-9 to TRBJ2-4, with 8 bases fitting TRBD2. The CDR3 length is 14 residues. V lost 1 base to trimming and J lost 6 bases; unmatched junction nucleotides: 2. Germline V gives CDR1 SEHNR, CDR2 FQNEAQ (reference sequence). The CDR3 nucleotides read TGTGCCAGCAGCTTAGGCGGGGGGCCAAACATTCAGTACTTC. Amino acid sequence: CASSLGGGPNIQYF.

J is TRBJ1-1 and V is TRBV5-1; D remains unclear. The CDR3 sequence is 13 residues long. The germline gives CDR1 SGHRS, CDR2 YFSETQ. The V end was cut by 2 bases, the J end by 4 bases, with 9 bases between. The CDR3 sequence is CASSLGEATEAFF. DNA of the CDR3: TGCGCCAGCAGCTTAGGCGAGGCCACTGAAGCTTTCTTT.

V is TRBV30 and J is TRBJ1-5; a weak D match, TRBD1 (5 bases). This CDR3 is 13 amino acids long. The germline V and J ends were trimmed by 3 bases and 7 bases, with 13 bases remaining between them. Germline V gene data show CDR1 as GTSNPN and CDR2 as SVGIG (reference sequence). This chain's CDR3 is CAWRTDPGQPQHF. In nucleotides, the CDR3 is TGTGCCTGGAGGACAGACCCAGGGCAGCCCCAGCATTTT.

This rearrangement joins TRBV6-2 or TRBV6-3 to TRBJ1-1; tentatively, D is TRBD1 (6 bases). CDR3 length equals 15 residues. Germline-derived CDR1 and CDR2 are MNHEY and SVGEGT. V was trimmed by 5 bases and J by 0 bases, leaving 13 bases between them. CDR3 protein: CASSADRSMNTEAFF. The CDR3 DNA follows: TGTGCCAGCAGTGCCGACAGGTCTATGAACACTGAAGCTTTCTTT.

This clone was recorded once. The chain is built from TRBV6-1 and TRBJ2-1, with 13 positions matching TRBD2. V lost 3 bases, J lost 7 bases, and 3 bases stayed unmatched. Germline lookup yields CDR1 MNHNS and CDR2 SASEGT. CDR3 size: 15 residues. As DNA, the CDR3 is TGTGCCAGCAGTGAGGGACTAGCGGGGTGGAATGAGCAGTTCTTC. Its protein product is CASSEGLAGWNEQFF.

The CDR3 loop is CASTGGGTDTQYF. CDR3 sequence (DNA): TGTGCCAGCACAGGAGGAGGGACAGATACGCAGTATTTT. The chain combines TRBV7-3 with TRBJ2-3; possible D gene TRBD2, 6 bases. The V gene's germline CDR1 is SGHTA and CDR2 FQGTGA. CDR3 length: 13 residues. V shed 7 bases and J shed 3 bases, with 11 bases lying between them.

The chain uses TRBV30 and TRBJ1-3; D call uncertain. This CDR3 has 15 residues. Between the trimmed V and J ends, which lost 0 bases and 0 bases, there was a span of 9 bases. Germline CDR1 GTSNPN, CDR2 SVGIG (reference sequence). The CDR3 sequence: CAWSVPGTSGNTIYF. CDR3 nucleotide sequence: TGTGCCTGGAGTGTGCCAGGCACCTCTGGAAACACCATATATTTT.

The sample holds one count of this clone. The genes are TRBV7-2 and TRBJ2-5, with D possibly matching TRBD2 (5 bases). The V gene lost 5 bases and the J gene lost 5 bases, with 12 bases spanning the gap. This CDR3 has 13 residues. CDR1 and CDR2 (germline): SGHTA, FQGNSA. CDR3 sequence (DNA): TGTGCCAGCAGCGTCGGGATTCTGGAGACCCAGTACTTC. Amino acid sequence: CASSVGILETQYF.

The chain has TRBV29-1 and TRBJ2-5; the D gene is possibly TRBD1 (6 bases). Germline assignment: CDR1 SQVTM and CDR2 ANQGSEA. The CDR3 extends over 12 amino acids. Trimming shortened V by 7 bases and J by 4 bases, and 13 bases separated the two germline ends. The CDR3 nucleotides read TGCAGCGCCGCGGAAGGGGGAGAGACCCAGTACTTC. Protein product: CSAAEGGETQYF.

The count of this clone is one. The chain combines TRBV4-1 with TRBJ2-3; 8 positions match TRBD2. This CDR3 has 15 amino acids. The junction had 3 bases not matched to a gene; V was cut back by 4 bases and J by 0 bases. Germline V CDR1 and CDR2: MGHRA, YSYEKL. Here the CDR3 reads CASSLSGGSTDTQYF. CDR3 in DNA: TGCGCCAGCAGCCTCAGCGGGGGCAGCACAGATACGCAGTATTTT.

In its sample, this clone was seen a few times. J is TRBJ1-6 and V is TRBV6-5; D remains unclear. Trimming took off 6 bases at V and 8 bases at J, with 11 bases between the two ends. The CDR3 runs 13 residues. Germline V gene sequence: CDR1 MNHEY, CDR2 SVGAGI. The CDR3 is CASREAADSPLHF. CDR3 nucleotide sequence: TGTGCCAGCAGAGAGGCGGCCGATTCACCCCTCCACTTT.